A single sample gave rise to the 26 T cell receptor beta chains below, sequenced in a study of blood T cell repertoires in COVID-19. The table came from immunoSEQ multiplex PCR; TCRdb's copy has only in-frame clones and leaves some out. The sample carries 85,000 to 95,000 clones, just over 90% recorded once. The sample taken for sequencing was peripheral blood. The receptors were gathered from a woman in her forties or fifties in a cohort sampled during active COVID-19.

The gene calls are TRBV5-1 and TRBJ2-2; 8 bases match TRBD2. The germline CDR1 and CDR2 sequences are SGHRS and YFSETQ. The length of the CDR3 is 16 residues. Losses at the gene ends were 4 bases for V and 7 bases for J; bases not matched to a gene: 12. This CDR3 reads CASSPPYSGIDGELFF. CDR3 DNA sequence: TGCGCCAGCAGCCCCCCATATAGCGGGATTGACGGGGAGCTGTTTTTT.

The rearrangement uses TRBV7-3 and TRBJ1-1; D might be TRBD1 (6 bases). Germline CDR1 is SGHTA and CDR2 is FQGTGA. The CDR3 extends over 16 amino acids. Trimming stripped 10 bases from V and 6 bases from J, with 27 bases between. The DNA for the CDR3 is TGTGCCACCCATACCGAGGGGGGGAAACAACTATCTGAAGCTTTCTTT. Its protein is CATHTEGGKQLSEAFF. Based on the CDR3 plus reference TRBV7-3 and TRBJ1-1, the full variable domain is GAGVSQTPSNKVTEKGKYVELRCDPISGHTALYWYRQSLGQGPEFLIYFQGTGAADDSGLPNDRFFAVRPEGSVSTLKIQRTERGDSAVYLCATHTEGGKQLSEAFFGQGTRLTVV.

V is TRBV9 and J is TRBJ2-1, with 9 bases aligning to TRBD1. The V gene's germline CDR1 is SGDLS and CDR2 YYNGEE. V lost 0 bases, J lost 2 bases, and 6 bases stayed unmatched. The CDR3 covers 17 residues. The CDR3 sequence is CASSVALGQGPYNEQFF. The CDR3 DNA sequence: TGTGCCAGCAGCGTAGCTTTGGGACAGGGCCCCTACAATGAGCAGTTCTTC.

The chain recombines TRBV10-2 with TRBJ2-7; 9 positions agree with TRBD2. Trimming at V came to 2 bases and at J to 3 bases, leaving 2 bases not matched to a gene. The germline gives CDR1 WSHSY, CDR2 SAAADI. CDR3 length: 14 amino acids. The CDR3 loop is CASSEVREGYEQYF. CDR3 nucleotides: TGCGCCAGCAGTGAGGTGCGGGAGGGCTACGAGCAGTACTTC.

As for this clone: One end of the junction fails to match germline, which may point to a read error. The V gene is TRBV28, the J gene TRBJ2-3; 8 bases line up with TRBD1. The CDR3 covers 12 residues. Germline V gene data show CDR1 as MDHEN and CDR2 as SYDVKM. CDR3 in amino acids: CASSQGDRGPPF. The CDR3 region has the DNA TGTGCCAGCAGTCAAGGAGACAGGGGTCCCCCTTTT. The variable domain in full, with the rest retrieved from reference TRBV28 and TRBJ2-3, is DVKVTQSSRYLVKRTGEKVFLECVQDMDHENMFWYRQDPGLGLRLIYFSYDVKMKEKGDIPEGYSVSREKKERFSLILESASTNQTSMYLCASSQGDRGPPFGPGTRLTVL.

This chain links TRBV4-1 with TRBJ2-7, with 10 bases matching TRBD1. CDR1 is MGHRA and CDR2 is YSYEKL in the germline V gene. The CDR3 spans 15 residues. With V trimmed by 5 bases and J by 0 bases, 4 bases remained unmatched. For the CDR3, the DNA is TGCGCCAGCAGCAGAGGACAGGGGGTCTCCTACGAGCAGTACTTC. This translates into CASSRGQGVSYEQYF.

The J gene is TRBJ2-7, the V gene TRBV5-4; 9 bases agree with TRBD1. CDR3 length: 15 residues. From germline, CDR1 is SGHNT and CDR2 YYREEE (reference sequence). The ends lost 4 bases at V and 3 bases at J; junction bases unmatched: 8. CDR3: CASSPGQGVIYEQYF. In DNA form, the CDR3 reads TGTGCCAGCAGCCCGGGACAGGGTGTGATCTACGAGCAGTACTTC.

V is TRBV18 and J is TRBJ2-3; 8 bases are shared with TRBD2. CDR3 size: 16 residues. Germline V gene data show CDR1 as KGHSH and CDR2 as LQKENI. V lost 3 bases and J lost 3; bases outside the gene matches: 8. The CDR3 bases are TGTGCCAGCTCACCCCCATCGAGCGGGAGAACAGATACGCAGTATTTT. Encoded protein: CASSPPSSGRTDTQYF.

This chain connects TRBV25-1 to TRBJ2-7; 11 nucleotides match TRBD1. This CDR3 has 13 residues. J gave up 0 bases and V 8 bases, and 0 bases lay outside the gene matches. Germline CDR1 reads MGHDK; CDR2 reads SYGVNS. In DNA, the CDR3 is TGTGCCAGCGGGACAGGGGGCTCCTACGAGCAGTACTTC. Protein product: CASGTGGSYEQYF.

V and J are TRBV3-1 (or the pseudogene TRBV3-2) and TRBJ2-2; 7 bases fit TRBD1. The germline gives CDR1 LGHDT, CDR2 YNNKEL (reference sequence). The CDR3 extends over 16 amino acids. V shed 5 bases and J 3 bases; nucleotides not matched to a gene: 9. The CDR3 protein is CASSDRVGVYTGELFF. The CDR3 DNA reads as TGTGCCAGCAGCGACAGGGTAGGGGTGTACACCGGGGAGCTGTTTTTT.

This chain joins TRBV9 and TRBJ2-1; maybe TRBD1 (6 bases). CDR1 and CDR2 from the germline V gene are SGDLS and YYNGEE. V was trimmed by 4 bases and J by 8 bases, leaving 13 bases between them. The CDR3 sequence is 13 residues long. CDR3 bases: TGTGCCAGCAGCCGCCCAGGGGCACATGAGCAGTTCTTC. Translated, it gives CASSRPGAHEQFF.

This chain links TRBV6-5 with TRBJ1-1; tentative D call: TRBD1 (6 bases). The CDR3 contains 13 residues. Germline V gives CDR1 MNHEY, CDR2 SVGAGI. V lost 6 bases, J lost 3 bases, and 11 bases lay in between. The CDR3 nucleotides read TGTGCCAGCAGGGAGTCAGGGGACACTGAAGCTTTCTTT. It yields the protein CASRESGDTEAFF.

This rearrangement joins TRBV6-2 or TRBV6-3 to TRBJ2-7, with D perhaps TRBD1 (6 bases). V lost 5 bases and J lost 2, with 13 bases in between. The CDR3 spans 14 residues. Germline V gene sequence: CDR1 MNHEY, CDR2 SVGEGT. CDR3 DNA: TGTGCCAGCAGTAAAACCAGGGGCCCCTACGAGCAGTACTTC. It specifies CASSKTRGPYEQYF.

This chain uses TRBV27 with TRBJ2-1; 9 bases fit TRBD1. The length of the CDR3 is 15 residues. After removal of 8 bases from V and 8 bases from J, the junction contained 13 bases not matched to a gene. In germline, CDR1 is MNHEY, CDR2 SMNVEV (reference sequence). The chain's CDR3 is CASVSVQGARDEQFF. The CDR3 region has the DNA TGTGCCAGCGTAAGCGTACAGGGGGCGAGGGATGAGCAGTTCTTC.

The chain joins TRBV7-2 to TRBJ1-5, with D perhaps TRBD1 (5 bases). Between the trimmed V and J ends, which lost 5 bases and 4 bases, there was a span of 12 bases. The CDR3 runs to 14 residues. CDR1 and CDR2 from the germline V gene are SGHTA and FQGNSA. The CDR3 sequence: CASSPQVSNQPQHF. CDR3 nucleotide sequence: TGTGCCAGCAGCCCACAGGTCTCGAATCAGCCCCAGCATTTT.

This chain uses TRBV5-4 with TRBJ1-3, with D possibly matching TRBD1 (5 bases). CDR1 is SGHNT, CDR2 YYREEE, per germline (reference sequence). Trimming removed 0 bases from V and 0 bases from J, with 10 bases in between. The CDR3 runs 16 residues. The CDR3 region has the DNA TGTGCCAGCAGCTTGGGGCAGGGCTTCTCTGGAAACACCATATATTTT. The encoded protein is CASSLGQGFSGNTIYF. The full variable domain, its missing parts supplied by reference TRBV5-4 and TRBJ1-3, is ETGVTQSPTHLIKTRGQQVTLRCSSQSGHNTVSWYQQALGQGPQFIFQYYREEENGRGNFPPRFSGLQFPNYSSELNVNALELDDSALYLCASSLGQGFSGNTIYFGEGSWLTVV.

The chain links TRBV19 to TRBJ2-7; 7 bases agree with TRBD2. CDR3 length: 16 residues. With V trimmed by 5 bases and J by 2 bases, 12 bases remained unmatched. CDR1 is LNHDA and CDR2 is SQIVND in the germline V gene (reference sequence). The CDR3 DNA is TGTGCCAGTAGTGGAGGTTGGGCTAGCGGAACCTACGAGCAGTACTTC. It yields the protein CASSGGWASGTYEQYF.

This chain joins TRBV7-8 and TRBJ2-1; 13 bases line up with TRBD2. With V trimmed by 5 bases and J by 10 bases, 17 bases remained unmatched. The V gene's germline CDR1 is SGHVS and CDR2 FQNEAQ. There are 18 residues in the CDR3. The CDR3 sequence: CASSLYEPGLAGTSEQFF. DNA for the CDR3: TGTGCCAGCAGCCTTTATGAACCGGGACTAGCGGGGACCTCGGAGCAGTTCTTC.

A single count supports this clone. The gene calls are TRBV28 and TRBJ2-1, with 7 bases that match TRBD2. There are 15 residues in the CDR3. Germline V CDR1 and CDR2: MDHEN, SYDVKM. With V trimmed by 2 bases and J by 6 bases, 7 bases remained unmatched. The CDR3: CASSLAGALGNEQFF. The CDR3 region has the DNA TGTGCCAGCAGTTTAGCGGGAGCTCTGGGCAATGAGCAGTTCTTC.

The V call is TRBV11-3, the J call TRBJ2-2; TRBD1 matches 9 bases. CDR3 length: 16 amino acids. Germline V gene sequence: CDR1 SGHNT, CDR2 YENEEA. V gave up 5 bases and J gave up 6 bases; unmatched junction bases: 10. This CDR3 is CASSRTGTGIAGELFF. For the CDR3, the DNA is TGTGCCAGCAGCCGGACCGGGACAGGGATCGCCGGGGAGCTGTTTTTT.

The chain is built from TRBV5-1 and TRBJ1-4; TRBD1 matches at 9 bases. The germline V gene encodes CDR1 SGHRS and CDR2 YFSETQ. V dropped 0 bases and J dropped 8; count of bases not matched to a gene: 8. There are 16 residues in the CDR3. The CDR3 sequence: CASSLAWTGAEEKLFF. The CDR3 DNA sequence: TGCGCCAGCAGCTTGGCCTGGACAGGGGCGGAAGAAAAACTGTTTTTT.

The gene calls are TRBV11-1 and TRBJ2-5; TRBD1 might be the D (5 bases). The ends were cut back, 4 bases at V and 0 bases at J, with 15 bases in the middle. This CDR3 spans 16 amino acids. Per the germline V gene, CDR1 is SGHAT and CDR2 is FQDESV (reference sequence). The CDR3 DNA reads as TGTGCCAGCAGCTCCAACCTGGCAGGGAACCAAGAGACCCAGTACTTC. This encodes CASSSNLAGNQETQYF. The whole variable domain, remainder taken from reference TRBV11-1 and TRBJ2-5, is EAEVAQSPRYKITEKSQAVAFWCDPISGHATLYWYRQILGQGPELLVQFQDESVVDDSQLPKDRFSAERLKGVDSTLKIQPAELGDSAMYLCASSSNLAGNQETQYFGPGTRLLVL.

This clone occurred a few times. The chain is built from TRBV5-4 and TRBJ2-7; perhaps TRBD1 as D (6 bases). Per germline, CDR1 SGHNT and CDR2 YYREEE (reference sequence). The CDR3 contains 15 residues. The V and J ends lost 1 base and 7 bases respectively, with 18 bases between them. CDR3 sequence (DNA): TGTGCCAGCAGCTTGTATAGAGGGGGTCGAGATGAGCAGTACTTC. It encodes CASSLYRGGRDEQYF.

In this sample, this clone turned up a few times. The chain is built from TRBV7-9 and TRBJ2-3; 13 nucleotides line up with TRBD2. J was trimmed by 6 bases and V by 6 bases; bases with no gene match: 6. CDR3 size: 15 residues. CDR1 is SEHNR, CDR2 FQNEAQ, per germline (reference sequence). CDR3 in DNA: TGTGCCAGCAGGGGACTAGCGGGACGCATCGATACGCAGTATTTT. Translated: CASRGLAGRIDTQYF.

The rearrangement links TRBV5-1 to TRBJ2-2; D ambiguous. Germline CDR1 is SGHRS and CDR2 is YFSETQ. Trimming removed 4 bases at V and 7 bases at J, with 5 bases between. The CDR3 has 11 residues. CDR3 nucleotide sequence: TGCGCCAGCAGCGGGCACGGGGAGCTGTTTTTT. As protein: CASSGHGELFF.

This chain uses TRBV18 with TRBJ1-4; no clear D gene. Deletions cut 1 base from V and 7 bases from J, with 13 bases between. The CDR3 is 15 residues long. Germline lookup yields CDR1 KGHSH and CDR2 LQKENI. CDR3 bases: TGTGCCAGCTCACCACTCGGGGATGGGGTTGAAAAACTGTTTTTT. The encoded protein is CASSPLGDGVEKLFF.